The next 5 T cell receptor beta chains were all read from a single sample in a study of monozygotic twins with inflammatory bowel disease. With the 5' RACE reads reprocessed, TCRdb shows one record per CDR3 protein and no DNA. This sample's clone table lists some 440,000 distinct CDR3 sequences. The specimen was blood. The receptor set was obtained from a human donor with ulcerative colitis or Crohn's disease, or a healthy co-twin of an affected twin (not recorded which).

This chain joins TRBV5-5 and TRBJ2-2; TCRdb's D call of TRBD1 is untestable without DNA. This CDR3 spans 18 amino acids. Germline V lookup: CDR1 SGHKS, CDR2 YYEKEE (reference sequence). CDR3 sequence: CASSTGPSNRGGTGELFF.

The chain carries TRBV5-1 and TRBJ2-7; the TCRdb D gene call, TRBD1, has no DNA to confirm it. Germline CDR1 SGHRS, CDR2 YFSETQ. The CDR3 is made up of 15 amino acids. CDR3: CASSGTRGVSYEQYF.

V usage is TRBV28 and J usage is TRBJ1-6; TCRdb reports TRBD1, a call that lacks DNA to check it against. CDR1 is MDHEN, CDR2 SYDVKM, per germline. The CDR3 totals 15 residues. The CDR3 sequence: CASKRDRAANSPLHF.

This chain connects TRBV10-3 to TRBJ1-5; TCRdb proposes TRBD1, but this gene call is untestable without DNA. The V gene's germline CDR1 is ENHRY and CDR2 SYGVKD. The CDR3 length is 14 residues. CDR3 sequence: CAISEQGGNQPQHF.

The gene calls are TRBV20-1 and TRBJ2-5; TCRdb's D call of TRBD2 is untestable without DNA. Germline-derived CDR1 and CDR2 are DFQATT and SNEGSKA (reference sequence). This CDR3 has 13 residues. The chain's CDR3 is CSAPLGPEETQYF.